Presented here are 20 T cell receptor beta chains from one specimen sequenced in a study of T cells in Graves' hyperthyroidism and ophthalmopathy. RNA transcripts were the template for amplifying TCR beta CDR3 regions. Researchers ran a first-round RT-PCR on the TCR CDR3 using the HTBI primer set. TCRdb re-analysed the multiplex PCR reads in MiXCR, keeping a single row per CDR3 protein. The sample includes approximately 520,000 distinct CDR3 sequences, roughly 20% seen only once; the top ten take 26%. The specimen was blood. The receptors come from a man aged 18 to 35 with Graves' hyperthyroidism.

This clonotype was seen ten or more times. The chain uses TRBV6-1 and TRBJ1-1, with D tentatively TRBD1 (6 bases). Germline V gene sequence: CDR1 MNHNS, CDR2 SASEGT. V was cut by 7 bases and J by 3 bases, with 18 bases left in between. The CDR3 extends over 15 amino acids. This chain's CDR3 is CASTTLGGSHTEAFF. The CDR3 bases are TGTGCCAGCACCACCTTAGGGGGGTCCCACACTGAAGCTTTCTTT.

The CDR3 loop reads CASIIGQNTEAFF. CDR3 nucleotide sequence: TGTGCCAGCATCATCGGACAGAACACTGAAGCTTTCTTT. This chain joins TRBV6-1 and TRBJ1-1; D may be TRBD1 (5 bases). The ends were cut back, 7 bases at V and 1 base at J, with 10 bases in the middle. This CDR3 spans 13 amino acids. From germline, CDR1 is MNHNS and CDR2 SASEGT.

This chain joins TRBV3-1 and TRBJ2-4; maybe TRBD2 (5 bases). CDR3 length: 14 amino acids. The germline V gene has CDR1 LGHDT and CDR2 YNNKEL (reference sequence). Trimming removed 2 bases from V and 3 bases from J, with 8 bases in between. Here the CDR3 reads CASSQRTGKNIQYF. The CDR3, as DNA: TGTGCCAGCAGCCAAAGGACTGGCAAAAACATTCAGTACTTC.

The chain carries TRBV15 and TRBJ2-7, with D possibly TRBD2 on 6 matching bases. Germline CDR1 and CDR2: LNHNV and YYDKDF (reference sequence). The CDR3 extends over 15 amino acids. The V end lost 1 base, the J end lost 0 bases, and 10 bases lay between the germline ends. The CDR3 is CATSRGAGSSYEQYF. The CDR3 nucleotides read TGTGCCACCAGCAGAGGGGCGGGAAGCTCCTACGAGCAGTACTTC. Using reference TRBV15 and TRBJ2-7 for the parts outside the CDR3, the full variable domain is DAMVIQNPRYQVTQFGKPVTLSCSQTLNHNVMYWYQQKSSQAPKLLFHYYDKDFNNEADTPDNFQSRRPNTSFCFLDIRSPGLGDTAMYLCATSRGAGSSYEQYFGPGTRLTVT.

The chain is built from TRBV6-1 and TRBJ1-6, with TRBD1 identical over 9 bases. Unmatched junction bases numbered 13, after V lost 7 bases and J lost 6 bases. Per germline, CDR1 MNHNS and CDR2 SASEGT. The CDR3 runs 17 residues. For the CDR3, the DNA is TGTGCCAGCATCCGGGACAGGGAAATCTTTTTTAATTCACCCCTCCACTTT. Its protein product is CASIRDREIFFNSPLHF.

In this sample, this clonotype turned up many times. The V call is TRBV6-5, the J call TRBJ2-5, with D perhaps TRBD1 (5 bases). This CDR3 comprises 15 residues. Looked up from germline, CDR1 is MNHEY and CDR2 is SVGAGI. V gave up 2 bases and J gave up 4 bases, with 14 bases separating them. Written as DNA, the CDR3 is TGTGCCAGCAGTTACCGCAGGGTAACGAGAGAGACCCAGTACTTC. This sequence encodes CASSYRRVTRETQYF.

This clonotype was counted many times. The CDR3 DNA sequence: TGCAGTGCTAGAGGGAGGAGGGGGGCAGAGACCCAGTACTTC. It yields the protein CSARGRRGAETQYF. The gene calls are TRBV20-1 and TRBJ2-5, with D perhaps given as TRBD1 or TRBD2 (6 bases each). Germline V CDR1 and CDR2: DFQATT, SNEGSKA (reference sequence). Deletions cut 1 base from V and 4 bases from J, with 13 bases between. This CDR3 is built from 14 residues.

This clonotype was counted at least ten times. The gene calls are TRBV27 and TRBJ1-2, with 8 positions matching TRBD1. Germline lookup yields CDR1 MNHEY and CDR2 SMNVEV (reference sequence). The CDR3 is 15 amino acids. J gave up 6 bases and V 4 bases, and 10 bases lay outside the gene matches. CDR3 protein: CASSYDRGLPDGYTF. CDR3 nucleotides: TGTGCCAGCAGTTACGACAGGGGCCTACCCGATGGCTACACCTTC.

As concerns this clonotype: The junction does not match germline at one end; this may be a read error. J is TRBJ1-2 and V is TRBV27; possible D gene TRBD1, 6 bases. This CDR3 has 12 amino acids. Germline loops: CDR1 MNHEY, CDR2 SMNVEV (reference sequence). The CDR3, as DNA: TGTGCCTGCAGTTCGGGGGGACATCCCGACACCTTC. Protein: CACSSGGHPDTF.

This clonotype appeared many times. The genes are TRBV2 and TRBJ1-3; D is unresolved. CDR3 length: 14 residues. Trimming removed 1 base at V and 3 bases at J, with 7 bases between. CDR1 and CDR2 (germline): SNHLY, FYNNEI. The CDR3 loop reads CASSEEHLGNTIYF. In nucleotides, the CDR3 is TGTGCCAGCAGTGAAGAACACCTTGGAAACACCATATATTTT. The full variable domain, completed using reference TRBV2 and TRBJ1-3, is EPEVTQTPSHQVTQMGQEVILRCVPISNHLYFYWYRQILGQKVEFLVSFYNNEISEKSEIFDDQFSVERPDGSNFTLKIRSTKLEDSAMYFCASSEEHLGNTIYFGEGSWLTVV.

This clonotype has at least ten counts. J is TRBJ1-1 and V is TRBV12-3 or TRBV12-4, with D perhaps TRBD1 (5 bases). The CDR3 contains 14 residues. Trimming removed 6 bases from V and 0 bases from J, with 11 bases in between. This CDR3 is CASRRGHLNTEAFF. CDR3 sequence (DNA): TGTGCCAGCAGGCGCGGACACCTGAACACTGAAGCTTTCTTT.

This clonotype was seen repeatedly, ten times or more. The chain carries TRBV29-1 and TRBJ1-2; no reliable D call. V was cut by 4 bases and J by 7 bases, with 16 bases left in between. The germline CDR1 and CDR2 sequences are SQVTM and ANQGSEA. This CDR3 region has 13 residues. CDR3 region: CSVGGSGAGGYTF. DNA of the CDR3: TGCAGCGTTGGAGGATCGGGCGCCGGTGGCTACACCTTC.

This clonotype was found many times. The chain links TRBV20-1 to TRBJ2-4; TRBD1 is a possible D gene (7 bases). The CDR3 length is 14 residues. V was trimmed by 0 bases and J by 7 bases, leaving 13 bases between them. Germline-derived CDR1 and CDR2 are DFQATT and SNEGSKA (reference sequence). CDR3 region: CSARDRRGENIQYF. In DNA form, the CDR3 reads TGCAGTGCTAGAGATCGCAGGGGGGAGAACATTCAGTACTTC.

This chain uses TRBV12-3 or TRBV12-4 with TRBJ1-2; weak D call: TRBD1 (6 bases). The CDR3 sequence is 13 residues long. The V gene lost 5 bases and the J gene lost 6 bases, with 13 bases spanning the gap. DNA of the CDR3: TGTGCCAGCAGTCCTCAGGGGCCAAATGGCTACACCTTC. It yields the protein CASSPQGPNGYTF.

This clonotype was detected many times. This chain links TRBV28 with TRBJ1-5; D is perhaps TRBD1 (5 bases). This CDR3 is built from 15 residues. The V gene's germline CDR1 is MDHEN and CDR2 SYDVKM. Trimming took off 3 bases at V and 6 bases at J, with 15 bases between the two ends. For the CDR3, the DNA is TGTGCCAGCAGTTTGCGGCAGGGCACCGCTCAGCCCCAGCATTTT. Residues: CASSLRQGTAQPQHF.

The CDR3 sequence: CASSSLSVQAYRDTIYF. The CDR3, as DNA: TGTGCCAGCAGTTCCCTCTCGGTGCAGGCTTACAGGGACACCATATATTTT. This sequence joins TRBV12-3 or TRBV12-4 and TRBJ1-3; D is possibly TRBD1 (6 bases). Trimming removed 4 bases from V and 8 bases from J, with 24 bases in between. The CDR3 loop spans 17 amino acids.

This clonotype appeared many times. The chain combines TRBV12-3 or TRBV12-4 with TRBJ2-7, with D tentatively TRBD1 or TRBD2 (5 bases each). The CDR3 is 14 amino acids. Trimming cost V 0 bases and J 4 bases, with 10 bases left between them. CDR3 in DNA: TGTGCCAGCAGTTTAGCCGGGACCGTGTACGAGCAGTACTTC. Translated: CASSLAGTVYEQYF.

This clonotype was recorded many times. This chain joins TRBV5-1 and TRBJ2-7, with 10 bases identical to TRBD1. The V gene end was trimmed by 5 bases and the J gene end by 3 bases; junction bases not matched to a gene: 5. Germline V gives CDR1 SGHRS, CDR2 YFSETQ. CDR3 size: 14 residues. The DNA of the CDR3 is TGCGCCAGCAGATGGACAGGGGGGAACTACGAGCAGTACTTC. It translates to CASRWTGGNYEQYF.

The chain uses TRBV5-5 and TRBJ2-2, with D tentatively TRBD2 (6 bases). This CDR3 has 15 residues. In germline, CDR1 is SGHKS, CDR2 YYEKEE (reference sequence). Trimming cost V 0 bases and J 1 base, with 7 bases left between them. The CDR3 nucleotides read TGTGCCAGCAGCTTGGCGGGGGTGAACACCGGGGAGCTGTTTTTT. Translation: CASSLAGVNTGELFF.

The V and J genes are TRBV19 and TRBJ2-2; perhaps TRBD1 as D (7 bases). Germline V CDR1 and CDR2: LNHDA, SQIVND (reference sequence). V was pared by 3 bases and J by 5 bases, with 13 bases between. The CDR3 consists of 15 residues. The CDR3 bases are TGTGCCAGTAGTATTTCCAGGGGGGAGACCGGGGAGCTGTTTTTT. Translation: CASSISRGETGELFF.